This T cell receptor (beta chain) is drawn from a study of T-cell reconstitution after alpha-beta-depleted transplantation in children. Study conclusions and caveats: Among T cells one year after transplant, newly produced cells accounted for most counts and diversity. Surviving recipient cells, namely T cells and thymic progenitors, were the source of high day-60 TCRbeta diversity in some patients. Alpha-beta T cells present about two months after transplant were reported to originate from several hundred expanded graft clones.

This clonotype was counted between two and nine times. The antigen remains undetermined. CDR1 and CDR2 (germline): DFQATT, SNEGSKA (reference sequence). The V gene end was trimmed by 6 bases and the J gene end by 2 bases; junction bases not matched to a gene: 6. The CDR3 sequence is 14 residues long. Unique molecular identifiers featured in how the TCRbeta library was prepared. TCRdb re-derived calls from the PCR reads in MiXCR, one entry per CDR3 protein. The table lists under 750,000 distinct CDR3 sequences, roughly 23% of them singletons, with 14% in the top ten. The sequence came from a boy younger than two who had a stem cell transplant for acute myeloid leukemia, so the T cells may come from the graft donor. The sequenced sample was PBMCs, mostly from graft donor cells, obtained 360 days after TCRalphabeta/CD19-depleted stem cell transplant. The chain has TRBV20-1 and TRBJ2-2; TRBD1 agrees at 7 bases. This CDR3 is CSAVTGLNTGELFF. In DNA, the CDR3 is TGCAGTGCAGTGACAGGGTTAAACACCGGGGAGCTGTTTTTT.